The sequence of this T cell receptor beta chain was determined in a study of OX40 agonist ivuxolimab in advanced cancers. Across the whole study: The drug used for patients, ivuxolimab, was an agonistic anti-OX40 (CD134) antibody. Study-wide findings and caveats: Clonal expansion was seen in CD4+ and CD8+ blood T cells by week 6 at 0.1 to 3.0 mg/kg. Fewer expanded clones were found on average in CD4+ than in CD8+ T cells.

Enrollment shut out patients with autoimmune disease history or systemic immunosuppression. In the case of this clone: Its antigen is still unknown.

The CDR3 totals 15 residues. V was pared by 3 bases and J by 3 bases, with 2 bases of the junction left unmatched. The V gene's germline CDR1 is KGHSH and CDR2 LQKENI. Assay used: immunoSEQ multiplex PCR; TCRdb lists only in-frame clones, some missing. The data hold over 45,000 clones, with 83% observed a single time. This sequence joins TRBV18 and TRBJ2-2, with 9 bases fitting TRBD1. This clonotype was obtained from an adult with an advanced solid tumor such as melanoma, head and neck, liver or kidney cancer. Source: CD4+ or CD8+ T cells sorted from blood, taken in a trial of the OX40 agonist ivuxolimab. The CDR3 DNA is TGTGCCAGCTCACCCCGGACAGGGGACACCGGGGAGCTGTTTTTT. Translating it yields CASSPRTGDTGELFF.